The source of this T cell receptor (beta chain) is a study of blood T cell repertoires in COVID-19. Turning to the study itself: PBMCs, B-cell-depleted T cells, or T cells were the source of the cDNA or gDNA that made up the material.

Repertoires were generated with immunoSEQ multiplex PCR, while TCRdb's copy carries only in-frame clones and drops some. Of around 300,000 clones listed, 83% are singletons. The TCR comes from a woman aged 45-65 years who had recovered from COVID-19. Sequencing was performed on peripheral blood.

CDR3 residues: CASSLLRGGSTDTQYF. CDR3 nucleotides: TGTGCCAGCAGCCTACTTCGGGGGGGCAGCACAGATACGCAGTATTTT. The chain has TRBV7-2 and TRBJ2-3; TRBD2 aligns across 8 bases. Germline values: CDR1 SGHTA, CDR2 FQGNSA. The CDR3 runs to 16 residues. The V segment lost 5 bases and the J segment 0 bases; nucleotides outside the gene matches: 7.